This T cell receptor beta chain was found in a study of cytomegalovirus exposure and HLA in healthy donors. Findings of the study overall: A highly shared variant cluster was judged a likely technical artifact. Common viral pathogens seemed to be connected with several of the most significant clusters, according to a later analysis. The presence/absence work took it that sequencing depth was about the same across donors. Excluded: some indistinguishable V segments such as TRBV6-2 and TRBV6-3.

The V and J ends lost 6 bases and 6 bases, in that order; junction bases with no gene match: 17. CDR1 is LNHNV and CDR2 is YYDKDF in the germline V gene (reference sequence). The CDR3 extends over 19 amino acids. In the case of this clone: The antigen remains undetermined.

The PCR contained 60 Vbeta and 13 Jbeta primers. TCRdb's copy holds only in-frame clones and misses some; the assay was immunoSEQ multiplex PCR. The data show fewer than 25,000 clones, under 90% seen once. The chain joins TRBV15 to TRBJ2-1; 13 nucleotides agree with TRBD2. The sequence came from a human donor in good health. Input material: PBMCs. The CDR3 coding sequence is TGTGCCACCAGTCCGCCTAGGACTAGCGGGAGTAGGTGGATCAATGAGCAGTTCTTC. It yields the protein CATSPPRTSGSRWINEQFF.